Listed here is a single T cell receptor beta chain. Its antigen remains unknown. This specimen belongs to a study of T cell repertoires in cytomegalovirus infection. In the study overall: The public TCR beta signatures pointed to both CMV infection and matching HLA type. Study conclusions and caveats: HLA-C-restricted TCR beta clonotypes specific for CMV led the ex vivo response. Using cumulative public TCR beta family frequency, the authors identified those who carried CMV together with the relevant HLA.

TCRdb itself ran the reads through MiXCR, one entry per CDR3 protein. The sample records approximately 190,000 distinct CDR3 sequences, approximately 28% being singletons. CDR1 is LGHDT, CDR2 YNNKEL, per germline (reference sequence). The length of the CDR3 is 14 residues. V shed 0 bases and J shed 6 bases, with 9 bases lying between them. The chain carries TRBV3-1 and TRBJ2-1; D is ambiguous. The TCR sequence derives from a human donor in good health (CMV status not recorded). Some clones in this sample may be carry-over from other donors' samples. Sequencing was performed on PBMCs. Written as DNA, the CDR3 is TGTGCCAGCAGCCAAGATGTAAATGGCAATGAGCAGTTCTTC. This gives the protein CASSQDVNGNEQFF.